This entry lists 10 T cell receptor beta chains sequenced from one sample in a study of blood T cell repertoires in COVID-19 (dated by TCRdb to between 2020 and 2021). The method behind the library was the immunoSEQ multiplex PCR assay. Entries here come from immuneACCESS through TCRdb and include only in-frame sequences with V and J called. Some clones fail to appear in such tables; in the studies checked, an unresolved V gene covers under half of the shortfall, and the cause of the remainder is unknown. The sample table holds about 200,000 clones, of which around nine tenths were seen once. About 5% of the sample comes from the top ten. The sequencing input was peripheral blood. All receptors come from a woman in her thirties or forties with acute or convalescent COVID-19.

The rearrangement uses TRBV5-6 and TRBJ2-7; 7 positions match TRBD1. Germline CDR1 SGHDT, CDR2 YYEEEE. Unmatched junction bases numbered 13, after V lost 4 bases and J lost 3 bases. CDR3 size: 16 residues. The DNA of the CDR3 is TGTGCCAGCAGCGCGGTAAACGACAGGGTAGGCTACGAGCAGTACGTC. Translating gives CASSAVNDRVGYEQYV.

The genes are TRBV7-2 and TRBJ1-5; possible D gene TRBD1, 6 bases. The CDR3 is made up of 16 amino acids. Germline-derived CDR1 and CDR2 are SGHTA and FQGNSA. V lost 5 bases, J lost 0 bases, and 14 bases lay in between. CDR3 nucleotide sequence: TGTGCCAGCAGCGCTAGGGGGTTGGCTAGCAATCAGCCCCAGCATTTT. It yields the protein CASSARGLASNQPQHF.

The gene calls are TRBV13 and TRBJ1-2, with D tentatively TRBD1 (6 bases). V dropped 5 bases and J dropped 8 bases, with 18 bases sitting between them. The germline gives CDR1 PRHDT, CDR2 FYEKMQ (reference sequence). The CDR3 runs 14 residues. The CDR3: CASSLVGGAEGYTF. In nucleotides, the CDR3 is TGTGCCAGCAGCCTCGTCGGGGGGGCTGAAGGCTACACCTTC.

The rearrangement uses TRBV10-2 and TRBJ2-3; the match to TRBD2 covers 11 bases. The CDR3 length is 15 residues. V lost 8 bases to trimming and J lost 2 bases; unmatched junction nucleotides: 6. Germline V gene data show CDR1 as WSHSY and CDR2 as SAAADI. In DNA form, the CDR3 reads TGCGCCAGCGGATCTAGCGGGGGGTTCACAGATACGCAGTATTTT. Protein product: CASGSSGGFTDTQYF.

This chain links TRBV19 with TRBJ1-2; TRBD1 matches 10 bases. The V gene's germline CDR1 is LNHDA and CDR2 SQIVND (reference sequence). J lost 4 bases, V lost 3 bases, and 20 bases had no gene match. The CDR3 loop spans 20 amino acids. CDR3 region: CASSIRPGQGSTKTLYGYTF. CDR3 DNA sequence: TGTGCCAGTAGTATCCGACCGGGACAGGGGAGTACGAAGACACTCTATGGCTACACCTTC.

The chain recombines TRBV12-3 or TRBV12-4 with TRBJ1-2, with 11 bases lining up with TRBD1. CDR3 length equals 13 residues. With 6 bases clipped from V and 8 bases from J, the junction kept 5 bases outside the gene matches. CDR3 sequence: CASSGQGAEGYTF. The CDR3 nucleotides read TGTGCCAGCAGCGGACAGGGGGCAGAAGGCTACACCTTC.

The chain couples TRBV2 to TRBJ2-7; a weak D match, TRBD2 (6 bases). Germline V gives CDR1 SNHLY, CDR2 FYNNEI. The V and J ends lost 6 bases and 6 bases respectively, with 6 bases between them. The CDR3 runs to 10 residues. The CDR3 loop is CASRGGEQYV. The CDR3 region has the DNA TGTGCCAGCAGGGGGGGCGAGCAGTACGTC.

V is TRBV19 and J is TRBJ2-3, with TRBD1 matching over 7 bases. V dropped 5 bases and J dropped 7; count of bases not matched to a gene: 3. The germline V gene encodes CDR1 LNHDA and CDR2 SQIVND (reference sequence). This CDR3 comprises 12 residues. As DNA, the CDR3 is TGTGCCAGTAGTCTGACAGGGTATACGCAGTATTTT. It codes for CASSLTGYTQYF.

Concerning this clone: Other DNA variants within this sample encode the same CDR3. The chain has TRBV5-1 and TRBJ2-2; no definite D call. Trimming left V 5 bases short and J 6 bases short, with 17 bases between. Germline CDR1 and CDR2: SGHRS and YFSETQ. This CDR3 is built from 15 residues. CDR3 sequence (DNA): TGCGCCAGCAGTCCGGATACAGAGCTGGCCGGGGAGCTGTTTTTT. It translates to CASSPDTELAGELFF.

The chain links TRBV29-1 to TRBJ2-1; 8 bases match TRBD2. Germline trimming cut 4 bases from V and 6 bases from J; bases unmatched to any gene: 5. The CDR3 consists of 13 residues. The V gene's germline CDR1 is SQVTM and CDR2 ANQGSEA. CDR3 coding DNA: TGCAGCGTTGTTACTAGCGGACCCAATGAGCAGTTCTTC. Translated: CSVVTSGPNEQFF.